This TCR beta chain is from a study of blood T cell repertoires in COVID-19. Across the whole study: The origin of the acute and convalescent COVID-19 samples was the United States, Italy and Spain.

Germline values: CDR1 LNHNV, CDR2 YYDKDF (reference sequence). CDR3 length equals 18 residues. V lost 2 bases to trimming and J lost 4 bases; unmatched junction nucleotides: 11. Only in-frame clones appear in the TCRdb table, and some are missing; sequencing was by immunoSEQ multiplex PCR. Of 200,000 or so clones in the sample, 80% to 85% were seen once. This TCR came from a young woman who had recovered from COVID-19. The sequenced sample was peripheral blood. The V call is TRBV15, the J call TRBJ2-3; the match to TRBD2 covers 11 bases. CDR3 region: CATSRSTIAGGPADTQYF. The CDR3 DNA reads as TGTGCCACCAGCAGATCAACAATAGCGGGAGGGCCCGCAGATACGCAGTATTTT.